The 32 T cell receptor beta chains given below trace back to one sample, sequenced in a study of shared clonotypes between healthy human individuals (dated by TCRdb to between 2020 and 2021). The library was prepared using the immunoSEQ multiplex PCR assay. Held by TCRdb, this immuneACCESS table contains in-frame sequences only and omits some clones. Under half of the omission traces to an unresolved V gene where checked; the cause of the rest is unknown. The sample includes approximately 1.1 million clones, with around 78% observed a single time. The ten largest clones take up 0.5% to 0.6% of the sample. The sample comprised memory CD4+ T cells from PBMCs. In light of the paper, this sample's cell subset or site label describes: CD45RA-negative fraction. These receptors were obtained from a man aged 18 to 35 in good health. Some clones in this sample may be carry-over from other donors' samples.

The chain has TRBV5-4 and TRBJ2-3, with TRBD2 identical over 8 bases. Germline V gives CDR1 SGHNT, CDR2 YYREEE (reference sequence). This CDR3 comprises 15 residues. Trimming removed 2 bases from V and 2 bases from J; junction bases left unmatched: 4. The CDR3 nucleotides read TGTGCCAGCAGCTTTGGGACTAGGATCACAGATACGCAGTATTTT. This gives the protein CASSFGTRITDTQYF.

This rearrangement joins TRBV7-9 to TRBJ1-2, with a possible D match to TRBD1 (5 bases). The CDR3 is 15 residues long. Germline CDR1 SEHNR, CDR2 FQNEAQ (reference sequence). V was pared by 5 bases and J by 0 bases, with 13 bases between. CDR3 nucleotide sequence: TGTGCCAGCAGCCTTCGACAGACCACTAACTATGGCTACACCTTC. This codes for CASSLRQTTNYGYTF.

This clone was recorded once. This same CDR3 is encoded by further DNA sequences in the sample. The gene calls are TRBV7-2 and TRBJ1-5; 9 nucleotides agree with TRBD1. This CDR3 is built from 14 residues. Germline V CDR1 and CDR2: SGHTA, FQGNSA. J gave up 5 bases and V 2 bases, and 1 base lay outside the gene matches. CDR3 amino acids: CASSLTGGYQPQHF. The DNA for the CDR3 is TGTGCCAGCAGCTTAACAGGGGGCTATCAGCCCCAGCATTTT.

This clone was observed a few times. The V and J genes are TRBV6-5 and TRBJ2-3; a possible D gene is TRBD1 (6 bases). The germline gives CDR1 MNHEY, CDR2 SVGAGI. The CDR3 spans 12 residues. Trimming left V 2 bases short and J 6 bases short, with 6 bases between. This CDR3 reads CASSYRGDTQYF. The CDR3 bases are TGTGCCAGCAGTTACAGGGGGGATACGCAGTATTTT.

DNA of the CDR3: TGTGCCAGCAGCTCCCAATACAGGGGGGAGCAGTACTTC. It yields the protein CASSSQYRGEQYF. The V gene is TRBV11-2, the J gene TRBJ2-7; 8 bases align to TRBD1. The CDR3 loop spans 13 amino acids. Germline CDR1 is SGHAT and CDR2 is FQNNGV. Trimming cost V 4 bases and J 7 bases; bases outside gene matches: 6.

J is TRBJ2-3 and V is TRBV5-4, with D hard to call. Trimming took off 4 bases at V and 7 bases at J, with 13 bases between the two ends. CDR1 and CDR2 from the germline V gene are SGHNT and YYREEE (reference sequence). This CDR3 has 13 residues. In DNA, the CDR3 is TGTGCCAGCAGCCCTACGACCGAATATACGCAGTATTTT. Amino acid sequence: CASSPTTEYTQYF.

This clone was picked up many times. The identical CDR3 is also encoded by other nucleotide sequences in the sample. The V gene is TRBV5-1, the J gene TRBJ1-5; tentative D call: TRBD1 (5 bases). The CDR3 is 13 residues long. Germline loops: CDR1 SGHRS, CDR2 YFSETQ. V lost 1 base and J 5 bases, leaving 7 bases between the germline ends. CDR3 DNA sequence: TGCGCCAGCAGCTTGCTAGGGGATCAGCCCCAGCATTTT. It codes for CASSLLGDQPQHF. Supplemented by reference TRBV5-1 and TRBJ1-5, the full variable domain reads KAGVTQTPRYLIKTRGQQVTLSCSPISGHRSVSWYQQTPGQGLQFLFEYFSETQRNKGNFPGRFSGRQFSNSRSEMNVSTLELGDSALYLCASSLLGDQPQHFGDGTRLSIL.

As regards this clone: With only one base between it and a far larger clone, this is likely a read error. The V and J genes are TRBV4-2 and TRBJ2-5; D not certain. CDR1 is LGHNA, CDR2 YNFKEQ, per germline. This CDR3 spans 11 amino acids. V dropped 5 bases and J dropped 0 bases, with 1 base sitting between them. The CDR3 sequence is CASSDQETQYF. The CDR3 DNA follows: TGTGCCAGCAGCGACCAAGAGACCCAGTACTTC.

The CDR3 loop is CAGGRVAGVSEQFF. The DNA of the CDR3 is TGTGCCGGGGGGAGGGTAGCGGGAGTAAGTGAGCAGTTCTTC. The V and J genes are TRBV7-2 and TRBJ2-1; 9 bases are a match to TRBD2. Germline-derived CDR1 and CDR2 are SGHTA and FQGNSA. This CDR3 is built from 14 residues. After removal of 11 bases from V and 9 bases from J, the junction contained 14 bases not matched to a gene.

This clone showed up just once. The same CDR3 arises from other DNA sequences in this sample as well. The chain links TRBV7-2 to TRBJ2-2, with 8 bases lining up with TRBD2. This CDR3 contains 15 residues. Germline V CDR1 and CDR2: SGHTA, FQGNSA. The junction had 2 bases not matched to a gene; V was cut back by 5 bases and J by 0 bases. CDR3 protein: CASSLGLANTGELFF. DNA for the CDR3: TGTGCCAGCAGCCTGGGACTAGCGAACACCGGGGAGCTGTTTTTT.

The V call is TRBV6-5, the J call TRBJ2-1, with 16 positions matching TRBD2. The CDR3 is made up of 15 amino acids. Germline CDR1 and CDR2: MNHEY and SVGAGI. The V and J ends lost 7 bases and 13 bases, in that order; junction bases with no gene match: 10. CDR3 DNA sequence: TGTGCCAGCATCCAAGGGGGGACTAGCGGGAGGGTCCAGTTCTTC. It yields the protein CASIQGGTSGRVQFF.

This sequence joins TRBV28 and TRBJ1-2; no firm D call. Germline V gives CDR1 MDHEN, CDR2 SYDVKM. Trimming left V 7 bases short and J 8 bases short, with 17 bases between. The CDR3 is 13 amino acids. The CDR3 nucleotides read TGTGCCAGCACTCTTGGGCGCCGTAAGGGCTACACCTTC. This encodes CASTLGRRKGYTF.

The sample holds one count of this clone. V usage is TRBV7-9 and J usage is TRBJ2-2; 7 bases are a match to TRBD1. V dropped 4 bases and J dropped 8; count of bases not matched to a gene: 7. The CDR3 loop spans 14 amino acids. Germline values: CDR1 SEHNR, CDR2 FQNEAQ (reference sequence). The CDR3 DNA reads TGTGCCAGCAGCTGGAGAACAGGGGCTGGGGAGCTGTTTTTT. Its translation: CASSWRTGAGELFF.

The chain is built from TRBV6-5 and TRBJ2-7; D is uncertain. CDR1 and CDR2 (germline): MNHEY, SVGAGI. Trimming removed 9 bases at V and 3 bases at J, with 21 bases between. The CDR3 runs 15 residues. The CDR3 reads CASKPSFPGYYEQYF. CDR3 nucleotide sequence: TGTGCCAGTAAGCCATCCTTCCCAGGCTACTACGAGCAGTACTTC.

The V gene is TRBV19, the J gene TRBJ2-1, with 8 bases identical to TRBD2. The CDR3 is 14 residues long. Trimming removed 8 bases from V and 4 bases from J; junction bases left unmatched: 7. Germline V lookup: CDR1 LNHDA, CDR2 SQIVND (reference sequence). The CDR3 region has the DNA TGTGCCAGTGGGCTAGCGGGTGGGTACAATGAGCAGTTCTTC. Translated, it gives CASGLAGGYNEQFF. Looking up the rest from reference TRBV19 and TRBJ2-1 gives the full variable domain: DGGITQSPKYLFRKEGQNVTLSCEQNLNHDAMYWYRQDPGQGLRLIYYSQIVNDFQKGDIAEGYSVSREKKESFPLTVTSAQKNPTAFYLCASGLAGGYNEQFFGPGTRLTVL.

The chain has TRBV28 and TRBJ1-1, with unresolved D. This CDR3 region has 12 residues. Germline V lookup: CDR1 MDHEN, CDR2 SYDVKM. With 10 bases removed from V and 6 bases from J, the gap between germline ends came to 15 bases. The CDR3 DNA is TGTGCCACCTCGACCTATTTGGCTGAAGCTTTCTTT. Residues: CATSTYLAEAFF.

The chain combines TRBV7-2 with TRBJ2-7; D possibly corresponds to TRBD2 (6 bases). V dropped 6 bases and J dropped 2 bases, with 14 bases sitting between them. The CDR3 runs 14 residues. The germline V gene encodes CDR1 SGHTA and CDR2 FQGNSA. CDR3 in amino acids: CASRLRLGPYEQYF. CDR3 DNA: TGTGCCAGCAGGTTACGACTAGGCCCCTACGAGCAGTACTTC. Supplemented by reference TRBV7-2 and TRBJ2-7, the full variable domain reads GAGVSQSPSNKVTEKGKDVELRCDPISGHTALYWYRQSLGQGLEFLIYFQGNSAPDKSGLPSDRFSAERTGGSVSTLTIQRTQQEDSAVYLCASRLRLGPYEQYFGPGTRLTVT.

The chain employs TRBV27 and TRBJ2-7; the D gene is possibly TRBD1 (6 bases). Per the germline V gene, CDR1 is MNHEY and CDR2 is SMNVEV (reference sequence). The CDR3 runs to 15 residues. The germline V and J ends were trimmed by 4 bases and 2 bases, with 15 bases remaining between them. The CDR3 region is CASSSANRVPYEQYF. CDR3 in DNA: TGTGCCAGCAGTTCTGCCAACAGGGTCCCCTACGAGCAGTACTTC.

V gene TRBV16 combines with J gene TRBJ2-7; a weak D match, TRBD1 (6 bases). The CDR3 sequence is 15 residues long. Between the trimmed V and J ends, which lost 2 bases and 4 bases, there was a span of 15 bases. Germline-derived CDR1 and CDR2 are KGHSY and FQNENV. The CDR3 DNA reads TGTGCCAGCAGCCAACCCTGGACAGAGCCTTACGAGCAGTACTTC. The encoded protein is CASSQPWTEPYEQYF.

The CDR3 reads CASSPGTSGLDEQYF. CDR3 coding DNA: TGTGCCAGCAGCCCCGGGACTAGCGGGCTGGACGAGCAGTACTTC. The V call is TRBV28, the J call TRBJ2-7, with 12 bases fitting TRBD2. The length of the CDR3 is 15 residues. Germline values: CDR1 MDHEN, CDR2 SYDVKM. After removal of 6 bases from V and 5 bases from J, the junction contained 8 bases not matched to a gene.

The rearrangement uses TRBV28 and TRBJ2-3; D uncertain. With 7 bases removed from V and 5 bases from J, the gap between germline ends came to 10 bases. The CDR3 is 12 residues long. Germline V gene lookup returns CDR1 MDHEN and CDR2 SYDVKM. Here the CDR3 reads CASKTHGDTQYF. The CDR3 bases are TGTGCCAGCAAGACACATGGAGATACGCAGTATTTT.

For this clone: Possible read error: a much larger clone is one base away. This chain uses TRBV6-6 with TRBJ1-5; D is uncertain. Germline V CDR1 and CDR2: MNHNY, SVGAGI (reference sequence). This CDR3 region has 15 residues. The CDR3 DNA reads TGTGCCAGCAGTCCGGACGGGAATAGCAATCGGCCCCAGCATTTT. The encoded protein is CASSPDGNSNRPQHF.

V is TRBV7-9 and J is TRBJ1-4; maybe TRBD1 (5 bases). Per germline, CDR1 SEHNR and CDR2 FQNEAQ (reference sequence). The CDR3 has 14 amino acids. Trimming shortened V by 5 bases and J by 5 bases, and 12 bases separated the two germline ends. CDR3 sequence (DNA): TGTGCCAGCAGCGACGGGACTGCGAATGAAAAACTGTTTTTT. Protein sequence: CASSDGTANEKLFF.

This sequence joins TRBV9 and TRBJ2-6, with D perhaps TRBD2 (5 bases). Trimming removed 2 bases from V and 0 bases from J, with 15 bases in between. The CDR3 loop spans 18 amino acids. The germline V gene encodes CDR1 SGDLS and CDR2 YYNGEE. The DNA of the CDR3 is TGTGCCAGCAGCGTGAGTGGCGGGCCCGCCTCTGGGGCCAACGTCCTGACTTTC. Its protein is CASSVSGGPASGANVLTF.

The chain couples TRBV25-1 to TRBJ1-4, with D possibly matching TRBD1 (5 bases). In germline, CDR1 is MGHDK, CDR2 SYGVNS. The CDR3 length is 14 residues. Trimming cost V 4 bases and J 8 bases, with 14 bases left between them. The DNA for the CDR3 is TGTGCCAGCAGTGCGACGGGGGGGGGAGAAAAACTGTTTTTT. Translating gives CASSATGGGEKLFF. The full variable domain, in which reference TRBV25-1 and TRBJ1-4 provide the parts outside the CDR3, is EADIYQTPRYLVIGTGKKITLECSQTMGHDKMYWYQQDPGMELHLIHYSYGVNSTEKGDLSSESTVSRIRTEHFPLTLESARPSHTSQYLCASSATGGGEKLFFGSGTQLSVL.

This clone was detected ten times or more. CDR3 sequence (DNA): TGTGCCAGCAGTGCCGGCAGGGCCTATGGCTACACCTTC. Translated, it gives CASSAGRAYGYTF. The chain is built from TRBV2 and TRBJ1-2, with a tentative D call TRBD1 (5 bases). V lost 4 bases to trimming and J lost 4 bases, with 10 bases between them. Germline V gene data show CDR1 as SNHLY and CDR2 as FYNNEI. The CDR3 is made up of 13 amino acids.

On this clone: This sample includes further DNA sequences coding for the same CDR3. J is TRBJ2-7 and V is TRBV7-2, with 11 nucleotides matching TRBD1. Per the germline V gene, CDR1 is SGHTA and CDR2 is FQGNSA. This CDR3 has 15 amino acids. The junction had 2 bases not matched to a gene; V was cut back by 0 bases and J by 4 bases. The CDR3 region has the DNA TGTGCCAGCAGCTTAGCGGGGACAGGGGGGTACGAGCAGTACTTC. Amino acid sequence: CASSLAGTGGYEQYF.

As concerns this clone: One end of the junction fails to match germline, which may point to a read error. This chain joins TRBV6-1 and TRBJ2-7, with TRBD2 matching over 8 bases. This CDR3 is 12 amino acids long. Per the germline V gene, CDR1 is MNHNS and CDR2 is SASEGT. The CDR3 is CASSDSGARGAF. The CDR3 DNA reads as TGTGCCAGCAGTGACTCAGGGGCGCGGGGGGCCTTC.

This clone was picked up one time. The gene calls are TRBV29-1 and TRBJ2-5; 12 nucleotides align to TRBD2. The closer fit of TRBJ2-7 to the DNA end suggests the J call may be wrong. The CDR3 runs 14 residues. Germline CDR1 SQVTM, CDR2 ANQGSEA. The CDR3 nucleotides read TGCAGCGTTGAAGGACTAGCGGGAGTTTACGAGCAGTACTTC. Amino acids: CSVEGLAGVYEQYF.

The chain is built from TRBV19 and TRBJ1-5, with 8 bases lining up with TRBD1. There are 14 residues in the CDR3. Germline-derived CDR1 and CDR2 are LNHDA and SQIVND (reference sequence). The ends lost 4 bases at V and 7 bases at J; junction bases unmatched: 6. CDR3 in amino acids: CASSTTGAWQPQHF. The DNA for the CDR3 is TGTGCCAGTAGTACGACAGGGGCTTGGCAGCCCCAGCATTTT.

The V gene is TRBV7-9, the J gene TRBJ2-3, with a weak D call TRBD2 (5 bases). With 1 base removed from V and 6 bases from J, the gap between germline ends came to 17 bases. Germline V gene sequence: CDR1 SEHNR, CDR2 FQNEAQ (reference sequence). The CDR3 has 16 amino acids. DNA of the CDR3: TGTGCCAGCAGCTTAGATTGGAGCGCGGAGGCCGATACGCAGTATTTT. As protein: CASSLDWSAEADTQYF.

This clone was detected a few times. The CDR3 is CASSRYGGNTEAFF. The CDR3 nucleotides are TGCGCCAGCAGCCGATATGGAGGGAACACTGAAGCTTTCTTT. This chain connects TRBV4-1 to TRBJ1-1; D remains unclear. The ends were cut back, 4 bases at V and 1 base at J, with 10 bases in the middle. This CDR3 is 14 amino acids long. Germline lookup yields CDR1 MGHRA and CDR2 YSYEKL.